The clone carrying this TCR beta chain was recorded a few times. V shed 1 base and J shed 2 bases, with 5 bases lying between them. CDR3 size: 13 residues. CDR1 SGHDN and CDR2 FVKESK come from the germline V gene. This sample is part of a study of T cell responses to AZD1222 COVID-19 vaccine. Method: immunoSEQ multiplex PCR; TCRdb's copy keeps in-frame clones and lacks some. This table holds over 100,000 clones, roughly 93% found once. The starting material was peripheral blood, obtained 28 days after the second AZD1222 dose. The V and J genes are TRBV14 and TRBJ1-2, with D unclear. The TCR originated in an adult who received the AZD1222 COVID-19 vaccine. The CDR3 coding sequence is TGTGCCAGCAGCCAAGGGGGAAACTATGGCTACACCTTC. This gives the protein CASSQGGNYGYTF.